This T cell receptor (beta chain) was sequenced in a study of early T cells in non-severe SARS-CoV-2 infection. About the study: Sequencing of bulk RNA from unsorted whole blood was done, without chain pairing. Whole-study results and caveats: VDJdb matching favored anti-spike CD8 responses, missing private and CD4 specificities.

Remarks on this clonotype: Its target is unknown.

Unique molecular identifiers tagged individual cDNA molecules. TCRdb recomputed calls from the 5' RACE reads with MiXCR, one row per CDR3 protein. The profile shows 40,000 to 50,000 distinct CDR3 sequences, about 7% of them singletons. In germline, CDR1 is LNHDA, CDR2 SQIVND (reference sequence). The V and J ends lost 5 bases and 8 bases respectively, with 10 bases between them. The CDR3 contains 12 residues. Source material: whole blood. This TCR came from an adult who was a healthcare worker with PCR-confirmed SARS-CoV-2 infection or an uninfected control (not recorded which). The rearrangement links TRBV19 to TRBJ2-4; D unresolved. CDR3 nucleotide sequence: TGTGCCAGTAGTGCAGAGAAAGACATTCAGTACTTC. It encodes CASSAEKDIQYF.